One and the same sample provided the 7 T cell receptor beta chains below, sequenced in a study of blood T cells in healthy people across ages. Sample-barcoded 5' priming and a J-beta primer mix drove a second PCR of about 7 to 11 cycles. One entry per CDR3 protein, called by TCRdb with MiXCR from the 5' RACE reads. The repertoire holds about 1.4 million distinct CDR3 sequences, with around 55% as singletons. The sample taken for sequencing was blood. The source of these receptors is a man aged 18-30 years in good health.

The chain has TRBV3-1 and TRBJ2-5, with no clear D. The CDR3 extends over 13 amino acids. The V end was cut by 7 bases, the J end by 1 base, with 10 bases between. Germline lookup yields CDR1 LGHDT and CDR2 YNNKEL (reference sequence). CDR3 region: CASTWASQETQYF. CDR3 coding DNA: TGTGCCAGCACATGGGCTAGCCAAGAGACCCAGTACTTC.

This clonotype turned up a few times. The chain's CDR3 is CSVEDLGDSTDTQYF. The DNA for the CDR3 is TGCAGCGTTGAAGATCTCGGGGATAGCACAGATACGCAGTATTTT. The chain couples TRBV29-1 to TRBJ2-3; possibly TRBD2 for D (5 bases). Germline V lookup: CDR1 SQVTM, CDR2 ANQGSEA. This CDR3 is 15 amino acids long. V was clipped by 0 bases and J by 0 bases, with 10 bases between them.

This chain connects TRBV12-3 or TRBV12-4 to TRBJ2-5; D is uncertain. Trimming pared 1 base from V and 3 bases from J, leaving 18 bases between. The CDR3 totals 17 residues. DNA of the CDR3: TGTGCCAGCAGTTTAGGAGAGTCCCTTGGGCAAGAAGAGACCCAGTACTTC. It encodes CASSLGESLGQEETQYF.

For this clonotype: The junction departs from the called germline gene at one end, perhaps through a read error. V is TRBV11-3 and J is TRBJ2-1; no clear D. From germline, CDR1 is SGHNT and CDR2 YENEEA. CDR3 length: 13 residues. CDR3 DNA sequence: TGTGCCAACAGCTTATCTACTACCGATGAGCAGTTCTTC. Protein: CANSLSTTDEQFF.

This clonotype was recorded a few times. V and J are TRBV10-3 and TRBJ2-1, with D possibly matching TRBD1 (5 bases). The CDR3 spans 16 residues. CDR1 and CDR2 from the germline V gene are ENHRY and SYGVKD. With 0 bases removed from V and 2 bases from J, the gap between germline ends came to 11 bases. DNA of the CDR3: TGTGCCATCAGTGAGTCAGCAGGGAAGCCCTACAATGAGCAGTTCTTC. It is translated as CAISESAGKPYNEQFF.

The J gene is TRBJ1-3, the V gene TRBV7-6, with 10 nucleotides matching TRBD1. Germline CDR1 SGHVS, CDR2 FNYEAQ. This CDR3 has 18 residues. The V and J ends lost 1 base and 3 bases, in that order; junction bases with no gene match: 9. The CDR3 coding sequence is TGTGCCAGCAGCTTAGTACCGTGGGACAGGGGTCATGGAAACACCATATATTTT. Translation: CASSLVPWDRGHGNTIYF.

The chain joins TRBV15 to TRBJ2-3; 8 bases align to TRBD1. Unmatched junction bases numbered 6, after V lost 0 bases and J lost 7 bases. Germline CDR1 and CDR2: LNHNV and YYDKDF (reference sequence). The CDR3 spans 15 residues. CDR3 region: CATSRDSTGGNTQYF. CDR3 coding DNA: TGTGCCACCAGCAGAGATTCCACAGGGGGGAATACGCAGTATTTT.